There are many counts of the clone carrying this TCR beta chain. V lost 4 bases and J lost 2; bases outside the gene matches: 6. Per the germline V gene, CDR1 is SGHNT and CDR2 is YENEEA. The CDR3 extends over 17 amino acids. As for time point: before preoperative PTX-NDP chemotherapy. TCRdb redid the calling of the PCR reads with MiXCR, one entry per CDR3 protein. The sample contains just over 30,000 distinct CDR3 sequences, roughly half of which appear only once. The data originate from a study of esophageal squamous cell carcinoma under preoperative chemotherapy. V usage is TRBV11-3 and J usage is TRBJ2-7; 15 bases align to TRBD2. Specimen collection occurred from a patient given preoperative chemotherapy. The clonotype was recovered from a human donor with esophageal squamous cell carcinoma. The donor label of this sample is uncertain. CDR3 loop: CASSSSWTSGRAYEQYF. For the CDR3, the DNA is TGTGCCAGCAGCTCCTCCTGGACTAGCGGGAGGGCCTACGAGCAGTACTTC.